These 27 T cell receptor beta chains originate from one sample sequenced in a study of T cells after yellow fever vaccination. TCRdb re-derived calls from the 5' RACE reads in MiXCR, one entry per CDR3 protein. The data show 350,000 to 450,000 distinct CDR3 sequences, with approximately 19% seen just once and 15% to 20% held by the top ten. The specimen comprised PBMCs, sampled before the yellow fever booster vaccination. These receptors all come from a man younger than 35 who received the YFV17D yellow fever vaccine.

There are a few counts of this clonotype. The V and J genes are TRBV5-6 and TRBJ2-3; the match to TRBD2 covers 9 bases. V shed 4 bases, J shed 5 bases, and the junction held 20 bases outside the gene matches. Germline V CDR1 and CDR2: SGHDT, YYEEEE. CDR3 size: 19 residues. The CDR3 DNA follows: TGTGCCAGCAGCCCCCTTGGGAGTTTCAGCGGGGGGCATCAAGATACGCAGTATTTT. It is translated as CASSPLGSFSGGHQDTQYF.

The chain uses TRBV11-2 and TRBJ2-6, with 9 nucleotides matching TRBD1. V trimming: 6 bases; J trimming: 4 bases; junction bases outside the gene matches: 7. The CDR3 extends over 16 amino acids. Germline loops: CDR1 SGHAT, CDR2 FQNNGV. The CDR3 bases are TGTGCCAGCAGTCTTACAGGGGGCTTCGGGGCCAACGTCCTGACTTTC. Amino acid sequence: CASSLTGGFGANVLTF.

This clonotype was counted only a few times. The gene calls are TRBV10-3 and TRBJ1-6; TRBD1 aligns across 8 bases. This CDR3 region has 19 residues. Germline V gene lookup returns CDR1 ENHRY and CDR2 SYGVKD. V lost 0 bases to trimming and J lost 11 bases; unmatched junction nucleotides: 18. The CDR3 coding sequence is TGTGCCATCAGTGAGTCGAAAGTCTCGGACAGGGCTTATTCTCCACCCCTCCACTTT. It specifies CAISESKVSDRAYSPPLHF.

This clonotype has a handful of counts. The J gene is TRBJ1-1, the V gene TRBV12-3 or TRBV12-4; no reliable D call. The ends were cut back, 7 bases at V and 0 bases at J, with 12 bases in the middle. This CDR3 comprises 14 residues. CDR3 in amino acids: CASNLRGLNTEAFF. Here the CDR3 DNA reads TGTGCCAGCAACTTGCGGGGATTGAACACTGAAGCTTTCTTT.

The chain uses TRBV12-3 or TRBV12-4 and TRBJ2-5, with D possibly TRBD2 on 5 matching bases. V lost 6 bases and J 2 bases, leaving 13 bases between the germline ends. The CDR3 sequence is 14 residues long. The CDR3 region is CASSLDRGQETQYF. In DNA, the CDR3 is TGTGCCAGCAGCTTGGACCGGGGACAAGAGACCCAGTACTTC.

The rearrangement uses TRBV20-1 and TRBJ1-5; maybe TRBD1 (6 bases). Trimming removed 2 bases from V and 6 bases from J, with 20 bases in between. The CDR3 runs 16 residues. Germline V CDR1 and CDR2: DFQATT, SNEGSKA (reference sequence). The DNA for the CDR3 is TGCAGTGCTAGAACAATGGGACACGACACAAGTCAGCCCCAGCATTTT. This encodes CSARTMGHDTSQPQHF.

This clonotype turned up a few times. The chain joins TRBV5-1 to TRBJ2-3; TRBD2 matches at 9 bases. The junction had 6 bases not matched to a gene; V was cut back by 2 bases and J by 2 bases. This CDR3 contains 16 residues. Germline assignment: CDR1 SGHRS and CDR2 YFSETQ. CDR3 nucleotides: TGCGCCAGCAGCTTCTCCGCGGGGGGGGTCACAGATACGCAGTATTTT. Translated, it gives CASSFSAGGVTDTQYF.

This clonotype has just a few counts. The CDR3 is CASAEGPDTQYF. CDR3 DNA: TGTGCCAGCGCCGAGGGGCCAGATACGCAGTATTTT. V gene TRBV25-1 combines with J gene TRBJ2-3; perhaps D is TRBD1 or TRBD2 (5 bases each). Germline-derived CDR1 and CDR2 are MGHDK and SYGVNS. Deletions cut 8 bases from V and 4 bases from J, with 10 bases between. This CDR3 region has 12 residues.

V is TRBV7-6 and J is TRBJ1-5; 7 positions match TRBD1. The junction had 2 bases not matched to a gene; V was cut back by 4 bases and J by 5 bases. The CDR3 length is 13 residues. The germline V gene encodes CDR1 SGHVS and CDR2 FNYEAQ. The DNA of the CDR3 is TGTGCCAGCAGCTGGGACAGCGATCAGCCCCAGCATTTT. Its protein is CASSWDSDQPQHF.

The chain employs TRBV6-6 and TRBJ2-5, with D possibly being TRBD1 (6 bases). Germline-derived CDR1 and CDR2 are MNHNY and SVGAGI (reference sequence). V was shortened by 6 bases and J by 10 bases, with 18 bases between the two germline ends. This CDR3 has 13 amino acids. For the CDR3, the DNA is TGTGCCAGCAGCCCACAAGCGGCAGGGGACCAGTACTTC. Residues: CASSPQAAGDQYF.

This clonotype showed up just a few times. The chain combines TRBV12-3 or TRBV12-4 with TRBJ2-3; TRBD2 agrees at 9 bases. The junction had 16 bases not matched to a gene; V was cut back by 7 bases and J by 2 bases. This CDR3 comprises 18 residues. Here the CDR3 DNA reads TGTGCCAGCACTACTCGGTGGGTCGAGCGGGGGGTCACAGATACGCAGTATTTT. This translates into CASTTRWVERGVTDTQYF.

This clonotype was counted a few times. The V and J genes are TRBV5-1 and TRBJ2-1; 11 bases are a match to TRBD2. This CDR3 is built from 17 residues. The germline CDR1 and CDR2 sequences are SGHRS and YFSETQ. V lost 1 base and J lost 7; bases outside the gene matches: 10. The CDR3 spells CASSLQPLAGGGNEQFF. Here the CDR3 DNA reads TGCGCCAGCAGCTTGCAGCCGCTAGCGGGGGGAGGGAATGAGCAGTTCTTC.

V usage is TRBV6-6 and J usage is TRBJ2-5, with 9 positions matching TRBD2. Per the germline V gene, CDR1 is MNHNY and CDR2 is SVGAGI (reference sequence). The CDR3 runs 14 residues. V shed 2 bases and J 6 bases; nucleotides not matched to a gene: 4. The chain's CDR3 is CASSYRGGAKTQYF. CDR3 coding DNA: TGTGCCAGCAGTTACCGCGGGGGGGCAAAGACCCAGTACTTC.

The chain has TRBV6-6 and TRBJ2-3, with no clear D. V was cut by 2 bases and J by 2 bases, with 5 bases left in between. CDR3 size: 13 residues. The germline gives CDR1 MNHNY, CDR2 SVGAGI (reference sequence). This CDR3 is CASSYLHTDTQYF. The DNA for the CDR3 is TGTGCCAGCAGTTACCTACACACAGATACGCAGTATTTT.

This clonotype was recorded many times. The chain has TRBV5-1 and TRBJ2-7; 8 bases are a match to TRBD1. The germline gives CDR1 SGHRS, CDR2 YFSETQ. The CDR3 extends over 13 amino acids. V shed 4 bases and J 2 bases; nucleotides not matched to a gene: 2. CDR3 in amino acids: CASSPTGAYEQYF. CDR3 sequence (DNA): TGCGCCAGCAGCCCGACAGGGGCCTACGAGCAGTACTTC.

The chain employs TRBV6-2 or TRBV6-3 and TRBJ2-5; 11 nucleotides align to TRBD2. The germline V gene encodes CDR1 MNHEY and CDR2 SVGEGT. The CDR3 runs to 15 residues. J lost 4 bases, V lost 2 bases, and 3 bases had no gene match. The CDR3 protein is CASSYPTSGGETQYF. For the CDR3, the DNA is TGTGCCAGCAGTTACCCCACTAGCGGGGGAGAGACCCAGTACTTC.

This clonotype was observed a handful of times. This chain links TRBV5-5 with TRBJ1-1; D call uncertain. V was pared by 1 base and J by 4 bases, with 8 bases between. Germline values: CDR1 SGHKS, CDR2 YYEKEE (reference sequence). This CDR3 is built from 13 residues. CDR3 residues: CASSLYGVTEAFF. The CDR3 coding sequence is TGTGCCAGCAGCTTGTATGGGGTCACTGAAGCTTTCTTT.

This clonotype was recorded at least ten times. The chain is built from TRBV6-5 and TRBJ1-2, with 9 bases identical to TRBD1. In germline, CDR1 is MNHEY, CDR2 SVGAGI. V lost 6 bases, J lost 2 bases, and 4 bases stayed unmatched. The CDR3 spans 14 residues. DNA for the CDR3: TGTGCCAGCAGACGCGGACAGGGGAACTATGGCTACACCTTC. It codes for CASRRGQGNYGYTF.

This clonotype was counted a few times. The rearrangement uses TRBV7-9 and TRBJ1-2, with TRBD1 matching 7 bases. V dropped 5 bases and J dropped 4; count of bases not matched to a gene: 4. Germline loops: CDR1 SEHNR, CDR2 FQNEAQ (reference sequence). The CDR3 is made up of 13 amino acids. The CDR3 protein is CASSRDRLYGYTF. CDR3 DNA: TGTGCCAGCAGCCGGGACAGACTCTATGGCTACACCTTC.

This clonotype was seen only a few times. The CDR3 DNA reads TGCGCCAGCAGCCACCCGCTCGGGGAGGCTGCTAGCTACACCTTC. It codes for CASSHPLGEAASYTF. The chain recombines TRBV4-1 with TRBJ1-2; no clear D. Trimming cost V 3 bases and J 9 bases, with 20 bases left between them. This CDR3 contains 15 residues. CDR1 and CDR2 from the germline V gene are MGHRA and YSYEKL.

This clonotype was detected only a few times. This chain connects TRBV5-1 to TRBJ1-2, with 7 bases lining up with TRBD1. The germline gives CDR1 SGHRS, CDR2 YFSETQ. The CDR3 loop spans 15 amino acids. Losses at the gene ends were 3 bases for V and 1 base for J; bases not matched to a gene: 6. The CDR3 sequence: CASSYRDSYNYGYTF. Written as DNA, the CDR3 is TGCGCCAGCAGCTACCGGGACAGCTATAACTATGGCTACACCTTC.

This rearrangement joins TRBV20-1 to TRBJ2-5; D gene uncertain. CDR1 and CDR2 from the germline V gene are DFQATT and SNEGSKA (reference sequence). Trimming removed 3 bases from V and 0 bases from J, with 8 bases in between. The CDR3 totals 13 residues. CDR3 residues: CSASGPYQETQYF. The CDR3 bases are TGCAGTGCTAGCGGGCCGTACCAAGAGACCCAGTACTTC.

V and J are TRBV6-5 and TRBJ1-1; tentatively, D is TRBD1 (6 bases). Trimming stripped 2 bases from V and 5 bases from J, with 15 bases between. In germline, CDR1 is MNHEY, CDR2 SVGAGI. The CDR3 is made up of 15 amino acids. This CDR3 is CASSYASAGETEAFF. CDR3 coding DNA: TGTGCCAGCAGTTACGCGTCCGCAGGGGAGACTGAAGCTTTCTTT.

This clonotype was counted only a few times. The chain combines TRBV29-1 with TRBJ2-5; TRBD2 is a possible D gene (6 bases). The CDR3 runs 14 residues. Trimming left V 4 bases short and J 2 bases short, with 14 bases between. Germline V gives CDR1 SQVTM, CDR2 ANQGSEA. This CDR3 is CSVGSGPIQETQYF. The DNA of the CDR3 is TGCAGCGTTGGTAGCGGACCGATACAAGAGACCCAGTACTTC.

This clonotype has only a few counts. This chain connects TRBV5-1 to TRBJ1-3, with D maybe TRBD1 (5 bases). This CDR3 contains 14 residues. Germline values: CDR1 SGHRS, CDR2 YFSETQ. Trimming left V 4 bases short and J 4 bases short, with 12 bases between. The CDR3 DNA sequence: TGCGCCAGCAGCAGCGGGACGGAGGGAAACACCATATATTTT. This codes for CASSSGTEGNTIYF.

The chain employs TRBV27 and TRBJ1-1; TRBD1 might be the D (5 bases). V gave up 3 bases and J gave up 6 bases, with 20 bases separating them. CDR1 MNHEY and CDR2 SMNVEV come from the germline V gene (reference sequence). There are 16 residues in the CDR3. CDR3 sequence reads: CASSFRGGLGLAEAFF. The CDR3 DNA sequence: TGTGCCAGCAGTTTTCGGGGGGGTTTGGGTCTCGCTGAAGCTTTCTTT.

The V and J genes are TRBV27 and TRBJ1-1; D is perhaps TRBD1 (5 bases). The CDR3 consists of 18 residues. Looked up from germline, CDR1 is MNHEY and CDR2 is SMNVEV (reference sequence). V lost 6 bases, J lost 2 bases, and 25 bases lay in between. CDR3 residues: CASRPFTPRLGGNTEAFF. The CDR3, as DNA: TGTGCCAGCAGGCCCTTCACCCCCAGGTTGGGGGGAAACACTGAAGCTTTCTTT.